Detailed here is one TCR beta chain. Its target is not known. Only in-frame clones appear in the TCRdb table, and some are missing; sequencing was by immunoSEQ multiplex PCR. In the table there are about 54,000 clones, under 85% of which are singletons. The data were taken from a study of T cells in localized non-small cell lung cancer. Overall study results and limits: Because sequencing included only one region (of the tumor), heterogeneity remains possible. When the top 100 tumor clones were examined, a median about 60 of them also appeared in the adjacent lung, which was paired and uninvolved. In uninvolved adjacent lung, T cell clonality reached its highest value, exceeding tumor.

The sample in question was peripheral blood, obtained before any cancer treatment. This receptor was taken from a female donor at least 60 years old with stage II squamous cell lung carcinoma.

The CDR3 coding sequence is TGTGCCAGTAGTATAGGTCGGCCAGGGGTTGAGTATGGCTACACCTTC. Protein: CASSIGRPGVEYGYTF. The chain links TRBV19 to TRBJ1-2, with D perhaps matching TRBD1 (6 bases). The CDR3 extends over 16 amino acids. In germline, CDR1 is LNHDA, CDR2 SQIVND (reference sequence). Deletions cut 1 base from V and 5 bases from J, with 17 bases between.